This T cell receptor beta chain was captured in a study of cytomegalovirus exposure and HLA in healthy donors. Looking at the study overall: Later analysis reported that the 95 to 150 validation repertoires shared the platform of the roughly 680 first-cohort repertoires. Study results and limitations: Subsequent analysis showed first-cohort TCR clusters tending to co-occur in around 130 validation repertoires. The study labeled more than 150 TCR beta chains cytomegalovirus-associated.

This clone came up a few times. Its specificity is not known. The germline gives CDR1 SGHRS, CDR2 YFSETQ. The CDR3 covers 12 residues. Trimming removed 3 bases at V and 5 bases at J, with 9 bases between. Profiling relied on immunoSEQ multiplex PCR, and the TCRdb table lists in-frame clones only, not all of them. The repertoire holds 150,000 to 200,000 clones, with roughly 88% as singletons. The source material was PBMCs. The sequence came from a woman aged 25-40 years in good health and CMV-seropositive. The genes are TRBV5-1 and TRBJ2-7; D possibly corresponds to TRBD1 (5 bases). Here the CDR3 reads CASSSDSNEQYF. CDR3 in DNA: TGCGCCAGCAGCTCCGACAGTAACGAGCAGTACTTC.